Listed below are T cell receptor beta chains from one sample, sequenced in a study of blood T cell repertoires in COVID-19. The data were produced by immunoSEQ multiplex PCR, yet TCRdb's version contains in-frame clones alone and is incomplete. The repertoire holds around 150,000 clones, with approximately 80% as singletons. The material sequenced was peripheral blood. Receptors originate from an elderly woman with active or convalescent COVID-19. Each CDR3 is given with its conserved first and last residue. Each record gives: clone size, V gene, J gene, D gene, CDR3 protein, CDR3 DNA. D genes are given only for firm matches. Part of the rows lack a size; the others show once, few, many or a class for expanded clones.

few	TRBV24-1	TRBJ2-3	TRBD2	CATSDPTSGATDTQYF	TGTGCCACCAGTGATCCGACTAGCGGAGCCACAGATACGCAGTATTTT
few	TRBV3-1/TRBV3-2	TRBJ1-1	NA	CASSQREIAFF	TGTGCCAGCAGCCAGCGGGAGATAGCTTTCTTT
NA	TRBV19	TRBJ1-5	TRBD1	CASSRDRNQPQHF	TGTGCCAGTAGTAGGGACAGAAATCAGCCCCAGCATTTT
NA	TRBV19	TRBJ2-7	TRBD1	CASSMDRTYEQYF	TGTGCCAGTAGTATGGACAGGACCTACGAGCAGTACTTC
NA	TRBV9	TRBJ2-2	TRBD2	CASSVGGGSNTGELFF	TGTGCCAGCAGCGTTGGCGGGGGTTCGAACACCGGGGAGCTGTTTTTT
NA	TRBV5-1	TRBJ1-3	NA	CASSLGVSGNTIYF	TGCGCCAGCAGCTTGGGCGTCTCTGGAAACACCATATATTTT
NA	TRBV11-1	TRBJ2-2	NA	CASSQDRRDTGELFF	TGTGCCAGCAGCCAGGACAGGAGGGACACCGGGGAGCTGTTTTTT
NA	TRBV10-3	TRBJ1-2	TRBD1	CAIKGADFGSYTF	TGTGCCATCAAGGGGGCGGATTTTGGGAGCTACACCTTC
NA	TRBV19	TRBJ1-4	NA	CASSIWRAGEKLFF	TGTGCCAGTAGTATTTGGAGGGCAGGAGAAAAACTGTTTTTT
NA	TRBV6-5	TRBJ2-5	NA	CASSYSFARETQYF	TGTGCCAGCAGTTACTCGTTCGCTCGGGAGACCCAGTACTTC
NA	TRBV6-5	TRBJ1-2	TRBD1	CASRPTGTGRDGYTF	TGTGCCAGCAGACCTACAGGGACAGGGCGCGATGGCTACACCTTC
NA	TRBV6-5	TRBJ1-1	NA	CASKLGREAFF	TGTGCCAGTAAACTGGGCCGTGAAGCTTTCTTT
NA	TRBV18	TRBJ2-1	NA	CASSPSYGASSYNEQFF	TGTGCCAGCTCCCCGTCGTATGGGGCGAGCTCCTACAATGAGCAGTTCTTC
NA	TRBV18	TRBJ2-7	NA	CASSPTLGKVRSEQYF	TGTGCCAGCTCACCAACTCTCGGGAAGGTTCGAAGCGAGCAGTACTTC
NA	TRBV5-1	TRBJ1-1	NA	CASSPRGENTEAFF	TGCGCCAGCAGCCCCCGGGGAGAGAACACTGAAGCTTTCTTT
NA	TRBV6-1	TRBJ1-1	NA	CASSGNTEAFF	TGTGCCAGCAGCGGTAACACTGAAGCTTTCTTT
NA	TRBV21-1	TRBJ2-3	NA	CASRGPDTDTQYF	TGTGCCAGCAGGGGGCCAGATACAGATACGCAGTATTTT
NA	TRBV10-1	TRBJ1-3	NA	CASSESSGFSGNTIYF	TGCGCCAGCAGTGAGTCCAGCGGGTTTTCTGGAAACACCATATATTTT
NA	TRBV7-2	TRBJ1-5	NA	CASSLEAGGVNQPQHF	TGTGCCAGCAGCTTAGAAGCTGGGGGGGTTAATCAGCCCCAGCATTTT
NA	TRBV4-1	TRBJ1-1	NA	CASSQGGGNTEAFF	TGCGCCAGCAGCCAAGGGGGGGGAAACACTGAAGCTTTCTTT
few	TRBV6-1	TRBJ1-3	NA	CASSQAGSSGNTIYF	TGTGCCAGCAGTCAAGCAGGGAGCTCTGGAAACACCATATATTTT
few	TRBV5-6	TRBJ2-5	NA	CASSRGETQYF	TGTGCCAGCAGCCGGGGGGAGACCCAGTACTTC
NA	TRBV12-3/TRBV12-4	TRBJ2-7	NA	CASSFGDAYEQYF	TGTGCCAGCAGTTTCGGGGATGCCTACGAGCAGTACTTC
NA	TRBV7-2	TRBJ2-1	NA	CASSLVGQRRNEQFF	TGTGCCAGCAGCTTAGTTGGACAGCGGAGAAATGAGCAGTTCTTC
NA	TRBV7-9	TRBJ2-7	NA	CASSLADSYYEQYF	TGTGCCAGCAGCTTAGCCGACAGTTACTACGAGCAGTACTTC
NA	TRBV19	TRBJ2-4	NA	CASSYGQNIQYF	TGTGCCAGTAGTTACGGACAGAACATTCAGTACTTC
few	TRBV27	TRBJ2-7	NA	CASSLSVGGGEQYF	TGTGCCAGCAGTTTGAGTGTAGGAGGCGGCGAGCAGTACTTC
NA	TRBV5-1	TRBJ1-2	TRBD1	CASSLTGGGSNYGYTF	TGCGCCAGCAGCCTGACAGGGGGCGGATCAAACTATGGCTACACCTTC
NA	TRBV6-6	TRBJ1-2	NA	CASSQTTGITRNYGYTF	TGTGCCAGCAGTCAGACTACGGGCATCACGAGGAACTATGGCTACACCTTC
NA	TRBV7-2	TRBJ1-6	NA	CASSLGGGRGRSYNSPLHF	TGTGCCAGCAGCTTAGGCGGGGGGCGAGGAAGATCCTATAATTCACCCCTCCACTTT